The 30 T cell receptor beta chains in this list originate from one sample, sequenced in a study of blood T cell repertoires in COVID-19. The data were produced by immunoSEQ multiplex PCR, yet TCRdb's version contains in-frame clones alone and is incomplete. The repertoire holds 140,000 to 150,000 clones, with approximately 84% as singletons. Sequenced sample: peripheral blood. The source is a woman between 55 and 75 years old with acute or convalescent COVID-19.

V and J are TRBV2 and TRBJ2-4, with 16 bases lining up with TRBD2. The V segment lost 4 bases and the J segment 8 bases; nucleotides outside the gene matches: 5. The germline gives CDR1 SNHLY, CDR2 FYNNEI. The CDR3 runs 16 residues. The CDR3 DNA is TGTGCCAGCAGTGCGGGACTAGCGGGAGGGCGCGACATTCAGTACTTC. The encoded protein is CASSAGLAGGRDIQYF.

This clone turned up a few times. V is TRBV3-1 (or the pseudogene TRBV3-2) and J is TRBJ1-5; weak D call: TRBD1 (5 bases). There are 14 residues in the CDR3. Germline V gene data show CDR1 as LGHDT and CDR2 as YNNKEL (reference sequence). The V gene lost 1 base and the J gene lost 5 bases, with 9 bases spanning the gap. Here the CDR3 reads CASSQGQGYQPQHF. The DNA for the CDR3 is TGTGCCAGCAGCCAAGGCCAGGGCTATCAGCCCCAGCATTTT.

The chain carries TRBV5-6 and TRBJ1-1, with D uncertain. The CDR3 runs 15 residues. V dropped 4 bases and J dropped 0 bases, with 13 bases sitting between them. Per germline, CDR1 SGHDT and CDR2 YYEEEE. For the CDR3, the DNA is TGTGCCAGCAGCAGCGCTACGGGTTTGAACACTGAAGCTTTCTTT. Translated: CASSSATGLNTEAFF. Looking up the rest from reference TRBV5-6 and TRBJ1-1 gives the full variable domain: DAGVTQSPTHLIKTRGQQVTLRCSPKSGHDTVSWYQQALGQGPQFIFQYYEEEERQRGNFPDRFSGHQFPNYSSELNVNALLLGDSALYLCASSSATGLNTEAFFGQGTRLTVV.

The chain links TRBV6-6 to TRBJ1-3, with D hard to call. Germline V lookup: CDR1 MNHNY, CDR2 SVGAGI (reference sequence). This CDR3 region has 14 residues. Trimming left V 4 bases short and J 0 bases short, with 7 bases between. The CDR3 spells CASSSPSSGNTIYF. CDR3 DNA: TGTGCCAGCAGTTCCCCCTCCTCTGGAAACACCATATATTTT.

The chain couples TRBV27 to TRBJ2-5, with D tentatively TRBD1 (6 bases). The germline CDR1 and CDR2 sequences are MNHEY and SMNVEV (reference sequence). V was shortened by 2 bases and J by 5 bases, with 12 bases between the two germline ends. The CDR3 has 14 residues. The CDR3 protein is CASSLAGVGETQYF. The CDR3 coding sequence is TGTGCCAGCAGTTTAGCAGGGGTGGGGGAGACCCAGTACTTC.

The chain uses TRBV24-1 and TRBJ2-3, with a tentative D call TRBD2 (5 bases). The germline V gene encodes CDR1 KGHDR and CDR2 SFDVKD. The V and J ends lost 4 bases and 2 bases respectively, with 9 bases between them. This CDR3 comprises 14 residues. CDR3: CATSEAGYTDTQYF. The CDR3 coding sequence is TGTGCCACCAGTGAGGCGGGCTACACAGATACGCAGTATTTT.

The count of this clone is one. J is TRBJ1-1 and V is TRBV5-6; no clear D. Trimming cost V 0 bases and J 0 bases, with 9 bases left between them. CDR3 length: 15 residues. Germline V lookup: CDR1 SGHDT, CDR2 YYEEEE. The CDR3 region has the DNA TGTGCCAGCAGCTTGGTGCAGGTTGTGAACACTGAAGCTTTCTTT. Amino acids: CASSLVQVVNTEAFF. Full variable domain (remainder filled in from reference TRBV5-6 and TRBJ1-1): DAGVTQSPTHLIKTRGQQVTLRCSPKSGHDTVSWYQQALGQGPQFIFQYYEEEERQRGNFPDRFSGHQFPNYSSELNVNALLLGDSALYLCASSLVQVVNTEAFFGQGTRLTVV.

The rearrangement uses TRBV18 and TRBJ2-1; 11 nucleotides align to TRBD2. This CDR3 has 17 residues. The V segment lost 4 bases and the J segment 0 bases; nucleotides outside the gene matches: 5. Germline V gene lookup returns CDR1 KGHSH and CDR2 LQKENI. CDR3 DNA sequence: TGTGCCAGCTCACTCGGGACTAGCGGCAGCTCCTACAATGAGCAGTTCTTC. This translates into CASSLGTSGSSYNEQFF.

The rearrangement joins TRBV21-1 to TRBJ2-7; TRBD1 was called by the table and not checked on the DNA. TRBV21-1 is a known pseudogene. The CDR3 is 15 amino acids. The CDR3 spells CASSRWTGDPNEQYF. The DNA of the CDR3 is TGTGCCAGCAGCAGATGGACAGGGGATCCCAACGAGCAGTACTTC.

The gene calls are TRBV23-1 and TRBJ1-5; a possible D gene is TRBD1 (5 bases). TRBV23-1 is an ORF, with its function uncertain. The CDR3 spans 16 residues. Trimming removed 10 bases from V and 1 base from J, with 20 bases in between. The CDR3 sequence: CAMGPVDFLSNQPQHF. The CDR3 DNA reads as TGCGCCATGGGGCCCGTCGACTTTTTAAGCAATCAGCCCCAGCATTTT.

This clone was found once. The V gene is TRBV5-8, the J gene TRBJ1-1; 8 nucleotides line up with TRBD1. J gave up 2 bases and V 4 bases, and 7 bases lay outside the gene matches. The CDR3 consists of 15 residues. Germline V gives CDR1 SGHTS, CDR2 YDEGEE. The CDR3 region is CASSLGQGSNTEAFF. CDR3 coding DNA: TGTGCCAGCAGCCTTGGACAGGGATCTAACACTGAAGCTTTCTTT.

The CDR3 loop reads CASSLVQANEAFF. In DNA form, the CDR3 reads TGTGCCAGCAGCTTAGTACAGGCCAATGAAGCTTTCTTT. This chain connects TRBV13 to TRBJ1-1; D is perhaps TRBD1 (5 bases). V was pared by 1 base and J by 7 bases, with 10 bases between. Germline V gene data show CDR1 as PRHDT and CDR2 as FYEKMQ (reference sequence). This CDR3 has 13 residues. Based on the CDR3 plus reference TRBV13 and TRBJ1-1, the full variable domain is AAGVIQSPRHLIKEKRETATLKCYPIPRHDTVYWYQQGPGQDPQFLISFYEKMQSDKGSIPDRFSAQQFSDYHSELNMSSLELGDSALYFCASSLVQANEAFFGQGTRLTVV.

The rearrangement links TRBV3-1 (or the pseudogene TRBV3-2) to TRBJ2-3; TRBD2 agrees at 13 bases. V lost 0 bases and J lost 5; bases outside the gene matches: 5. In germline, CDR1 is LGHDT, CDR2 YNNKEL (reference sequence). The CDR3 loop spans 17 amino acids. CDR3: CASSQEGLAGNGDTQYF. The DNA of the CDR3 is TGTGCCAGCAGCCAAGAGGGACTAGCGGGAAATGGAGATACGCAGTATTTT.

As to this clone: At one end the junction does not follow the germline gene, possibly because of a read error. V and J are TRBV7-7 and TRBJ1-1; D not resolved. The CDR3 length is 14 residues. Germline V lookup: CDR1 SSHAT, CDR2 FNYEAQ (reference sequence). DNA of the CDR3: TGTGCTAGCAGCTACTCTACAGTAAACACTGAAGCTTTCTTT. Translation: CASSYSTVNTEAFF.

This clone was detected only a few times. J is TRBJ2-1 and V is TRBV27; TRBD2 is a possible D gene (6 bases). The CDR3 contains 15 residues. Germline CDR1 is MNHEY and CDR2 is SMNVEV (reference sequence). Trimming cost V 3 bases and J 3 bases, with 12 bases left between them. The CDR3 DNA follows: TGTGCCAGCAGTTTTCGTGTGGGGGGCTACAATGAGCAGTTCTTC. This gives the protein CASSFRVGGYNEQFF.

A single count supports this clone. The chain uses TRBV10-3 and TRBJ2-1; 13 bases fit TRBD2. The CDR3 runs 15 residues. J was trimmed by 9 bases and V by 4 bases; bases with no gene match: 6. Germline CDR1 is ENHRY and CDR2 is SYGVKD. CDR3 bases: TGTGCCATCAGTGGGACTAGCGGGAGTCGAAGTGAGCAGTTCTTC. Translating gives CAISGTSGSRSEQFF.

The chain uses TRBV24-1 and TRBJ2-5; 7 bases fit TRBD2. Per the germline V gene, CDR1 is KGHDR and CDR2 is SFDVKD. The CDR3 totals 13 residues. The J segment lost 3 bases and the V segment lost 5 bases, leaving 2 bases of the junction unmatched. This CDR3 is CATSGLAEETQYF. CDR3 in DNA: TGTGCCACCAGTGGCCTAGCGGAAGAGACCCAGTACTTC.

The chain employs TRBV11-3 and TRBJ2-1; TRBD2 matches 14 bases. V gave up 2 bases and J gave up 8 bases; unmatched junction bases: 2. Germline V gene sequence: CDR1 SGHNT, CDR2 YENEEA. The CDR3 sequence is 15 residues long. The CDR3 is CASSLSTSGGDEQFF. CDR3 in DNA: TGTGCCAGCAGCTTATCGACTAGCGGGGGGGATGAGCAGTTCTTC.

The chain has TRBV20-1 and TRBJ2-3; 9 positions agree with TRBD2. Trimming at V came to 3 bases and at J to 3 bases, leaving 10 bases not matched to a gene. Looked up from germline, CDR1 is DFQATT and CDR2 is SNEGSKA (reference sequence). There are 16 residues in the CDR3. For the CDR3, the DNA is TGCAGTGCTAGTTCCCGCGGGGGGGCAAGGACAGATACGCAGTATTTT. Protein: CSASSRGGARTDTQYF.

This rearrangement joins TRBV21-1 to TRBJ2-7; the table's D call, TRBD1, was not checked against the DNA. TRBV21-1 is tagged as a pseudogene. The CDR3 totals 16 residues. The CDR3 sequence: CASSKKGDSPSYEQYF. DNA for the CDR3: TGTGCCAGCAGCAAAAAGGGGGACAGCCCTTCCTACGAGCAGTACTTC.

This clone has only a few counts. The V and J genes are TRBV3-1 (or the pseudogene TRBV3-2) and TRBJ2-7; 8 bases match TRBD2. V lost 4 bases, J lost 3 bases, and 8 bases stayed unmatched. The CDR3 consists of 15 residues. Germline lookup yields CDR1 LGHDT and CDR2 YNNKEL (reference sequence). CDR3: CASSPGGIIRYEQYF. CDR3 DNA: TGTGCCAGCAGCCCGGGAGGGATAATCCGCTACGAGCAGTACTTC.

This clone was detected ten times or more. The CDR3 here is CASSRGHPYEQYF. The CDR3 DNA reads as TGTGCCAGCAGTAGGGGACATCCCTACGAGCAGTACTTC. The V call is TRBV27, the J call TRBJ2-7, with D perhaps matching TRBD1 (6 bases). The CDR3 is 13 residues long. Germline loops: CDR1 MNHEY, CDR2 SMNVEV (reference sequence). The V end lost 5 bases, the J end lost 2 bases, and 10 bases lay between the germline ends.

The chain links TRBV20-1 to TRBJ2-7; maybe TRBD2 (6 bases). The germline V gene has CDR1 DFQATT and CDR2 SNEGSKA (reference sequence). The V end was cut by 4 bases, the J end by 3 bases, with 16 bases between. This CDR3 region has 14 residues. In nucleotides, the CDR3 is TGCAGTGCTACTGATTGGGGGGAATTCTACGAGCAGTACTTC. Residues: CSATDWGEFYEQYF.

The chain is built from TRBV12-5 and TRBJ2-3; 10 bases line up with TRBD2. This CDR3 has 18 residues. The trim removed 2 bases at V and 2 bases at J, leaving 10 bases unmatched. Germline assignment: CDR1 LGHNT and CDR2 FRNRAP. CDR3 sequence: CASGLTGLARRATDTQYF. CDR3 DNA sequence: TGTGCTAGTGGTTTGACGGGACTAGCGCGGAGGGCCACAGATACGCAGTATTTT.

The chain is built from TRBV9 and TRBJ2-1, with D possibly TRBD2 on 5 matching bases. This CDR3 is 14 amino acids long. V lost 0 bases, J lost 7 bases, and 11 bases lay in between. Germline V gene sequence: CDR1 SGDLS, CDR2 YYNGEE. CDR3 DNA sequence: TGTGCCAGCAGCGTAGGGGCCCCGGGGAATGAGCAGTTCTTC. This codes for CASSVGAPGNEQFF.

The rearrangement joins TRBV5-4 to TRBJ2-1, with 10 bases lining up with TRBD1. V lost 3 bases, J lost 10 bases, and 4 bases stayed unmatched. Germline values: CDR1 SGHNT, CDR2 YYREEE (reference sequence). The CDR3 is 13 residues long. The CDR3 coding sequence is TGTGCCAGCAGCTGGGACAGGGGAGGCGAGCAGTTCTTC. It encodes CASSWDRGGEQFF.

There are a few counts of this clone. The chain has TRBV6-5 and TRBJ2-1; possibly TRBD2 for D (6 bases). With 4 bases removed from V and 12 bases from J, the gap between germline ends came to 16 bases. CDR1 and CDR2 from the germline V gene are MNHEY and SVGAGI. The CDR3 runs to 13 residues. Here the CDR3 DNA reads TGTGCCAGCAGTTTAAATTGGGACTCTTGGCAGTTCTTC. It translates to CASSLNWDSWQFF.

There are many counts of this clone. The chain recombines TRBV6-5 with TRBJ1-6; maybe TRBD1 (5 bases). The germline V and J ends were trimmed by 7 bases and 6 bases, with 16 bases remaining between them. Germline V gene lookup returns CDR1 MNHEY and CDR2 SVGAGI. This CDR3 is 15 amino acids long. The CDR3 DNA is TGTGCCAGCAACCTCGGGGGGGGTGGTAATTCACCCCTCCACTTT. It encodes CASNLGGGGNSPLHF.

In this sample, this clone turned up a few times. The chain employs TRBV28 and TRBJ1-4; 7 positions agree with TRBD1. Trimming took 6 bases from V and 3 from J; bases not matched to a gene: 7. CDR3 length equals 15 residues. Germline CDR1 and CDR2: MDHEN and SYDVKM. Here the CDR3 reads CASSSRGTANEKLFF. CDR3 DNA: TGTGCCAGCAGCTCCAGGGGGACTGCTAATGAAAAACTGTTTTTT.

This chain joins TRBV7-2 and TRBJ2-5, with D tentatively TRBD2 (5 bases). V lost 0 bases and J lost 4, with 9 bases in between. Germline V gene lookup returns CDR1 SGHTA and CDR2 FQGNSA. The CDR3 has 14 residues. The DNA of the CDR3 is TGTGCCAGCAGCTTAGCTTCTAGCACAGAGACCCAGTACTTC. Amino acid sequence: CASSLASSTETQYF.